This T cell receptor (beta chain) stems from a study of blood T cell repertoires in COVID-19. At the level of the study: Samples representing acute and convalescent COVID-19 were sourced from the United States, Italy and Spain. PBMCs, B-cell-depleted T cells, or T cells provided the cDNA or gDNA that made up the material.

Authors' methods: Reference gene primers were amplified, and this amplification served to estimate nucleated cell counts. Only in-frame clones appear in the TCRdb table, and some are missing; sequencing was by immunoSEQ multiplex PCR. The V and J calls and clone size were taken over from that table, and D and trimming were inferred from the DNA. This table holds about 140,000 clones, 80% to 90% found once. This sequence originates from a woman aged 60 to 75 with active COVID-19. The sequencing input was peripheral blood.

The CDR3 region has the DNA TGCAGCGTTGTAGGGGACAGGGGGCCCTCTAACTATGGCTACACCTTC. Protein product: CSVVGDRGPSNYGYTF. The chain combines TRBV29-1 with TRBJ1-2, with 12 bases matching TRBD1. V lost 4 bases and J lost 0; bases outside the gene matches: 6. Germline CDR1 SQVTM, CDR2 ANQGSEA. This CDR3 contains 16 residues.